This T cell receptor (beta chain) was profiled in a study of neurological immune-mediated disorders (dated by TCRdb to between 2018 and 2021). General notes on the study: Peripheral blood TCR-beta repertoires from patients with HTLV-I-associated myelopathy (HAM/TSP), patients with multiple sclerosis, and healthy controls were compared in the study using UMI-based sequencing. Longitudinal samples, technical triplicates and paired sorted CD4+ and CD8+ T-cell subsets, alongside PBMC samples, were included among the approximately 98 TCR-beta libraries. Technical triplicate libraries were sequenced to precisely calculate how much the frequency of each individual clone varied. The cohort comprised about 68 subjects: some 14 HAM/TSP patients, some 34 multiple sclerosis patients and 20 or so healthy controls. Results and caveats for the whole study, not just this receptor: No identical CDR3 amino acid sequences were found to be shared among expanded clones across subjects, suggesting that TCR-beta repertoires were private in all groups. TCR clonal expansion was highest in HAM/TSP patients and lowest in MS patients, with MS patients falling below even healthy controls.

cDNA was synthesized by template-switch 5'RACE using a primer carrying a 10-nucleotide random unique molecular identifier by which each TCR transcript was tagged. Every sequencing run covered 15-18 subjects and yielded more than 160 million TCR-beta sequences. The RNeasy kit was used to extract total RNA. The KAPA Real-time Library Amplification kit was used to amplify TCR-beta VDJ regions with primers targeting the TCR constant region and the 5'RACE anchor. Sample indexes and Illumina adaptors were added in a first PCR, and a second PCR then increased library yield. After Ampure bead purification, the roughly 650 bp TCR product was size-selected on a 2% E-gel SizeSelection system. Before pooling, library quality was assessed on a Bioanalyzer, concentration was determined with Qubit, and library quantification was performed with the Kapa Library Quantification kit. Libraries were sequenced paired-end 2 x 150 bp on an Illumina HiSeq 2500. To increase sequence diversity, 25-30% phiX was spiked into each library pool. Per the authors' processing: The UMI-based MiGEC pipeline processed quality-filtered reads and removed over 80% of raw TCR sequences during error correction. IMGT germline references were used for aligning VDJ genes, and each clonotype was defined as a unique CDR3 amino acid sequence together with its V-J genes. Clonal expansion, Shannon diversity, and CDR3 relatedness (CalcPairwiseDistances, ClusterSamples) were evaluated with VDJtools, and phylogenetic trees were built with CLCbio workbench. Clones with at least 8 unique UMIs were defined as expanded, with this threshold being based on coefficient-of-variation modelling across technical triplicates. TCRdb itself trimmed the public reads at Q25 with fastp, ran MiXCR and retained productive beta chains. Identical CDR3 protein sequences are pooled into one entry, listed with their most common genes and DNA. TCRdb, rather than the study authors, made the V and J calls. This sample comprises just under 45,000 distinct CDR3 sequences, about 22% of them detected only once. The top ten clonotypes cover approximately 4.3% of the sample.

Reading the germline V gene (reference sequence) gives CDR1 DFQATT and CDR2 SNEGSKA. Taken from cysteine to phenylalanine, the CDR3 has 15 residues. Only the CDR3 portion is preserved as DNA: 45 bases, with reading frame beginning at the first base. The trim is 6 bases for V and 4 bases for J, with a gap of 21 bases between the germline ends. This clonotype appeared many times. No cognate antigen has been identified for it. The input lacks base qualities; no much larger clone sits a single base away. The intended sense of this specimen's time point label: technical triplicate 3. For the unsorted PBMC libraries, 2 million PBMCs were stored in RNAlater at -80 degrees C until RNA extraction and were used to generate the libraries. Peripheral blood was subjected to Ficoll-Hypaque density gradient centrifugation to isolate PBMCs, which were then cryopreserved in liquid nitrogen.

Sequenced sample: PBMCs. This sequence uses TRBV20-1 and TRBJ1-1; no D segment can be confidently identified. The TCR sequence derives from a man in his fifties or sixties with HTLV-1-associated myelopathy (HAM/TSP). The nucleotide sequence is TGCAGTGCCCTCGGCCCCCAGACGGGGAGCACTGAAGCTTTCTTT. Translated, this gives CSALGPQTGSTEAFF.